The 20 T cell receptor beta chains presented below share a single source sample, sequenced in a study of beta chain features in type 1 diabetes. The isolated RNA, all of it, was reverse transcribed, so expressed TCRB transcripts were what got sequenced. Data came from immunoSEQ multiplex PCR; TCRdb stores just in-frame clones and leaves some out. The data contain around 300,000 clones, approximately 9.9% of them singletons. The material sequenced was naive CD4+ T cells from blood. The source is a woman in her 30s in good health.

The DNA of the CDR3 is TGTGCCAGCAGTTTAACAGGGGTAGCCAAAAACATTCAGTACTTC. It yields the protein CASSLTGVAKNIQYF. The V gene is TRBV27, the J gene TRBJ2-4, with 7 bases identical to TRBD1. Germline CDR1 is MNHEY and CDR2 is SMNVEV (reference sequence). Trimming took 2 bases from V and 0 from J; bases not matched to a gene: 1. The CDR3 has 15 amino acids.

In its sample, this clone was seen a few times. The chain joins TRBV29-1 to TRBJ2-7; tentative D call: TRBD2 (6 bases). CDR1 and CDR2 (germline): SQVTM, ANQGSEA. V gave up 4 bases and J gave up 2 bases, with 18 bases separating them. This CDR3 has 15 amino acids. CDR3 amino acids: CSVGGPGSRTYEQYF. The CDR3 coding sequence is TGCAGCGTTGGGGGTCCCGGGAGTAGAACCTACGAGCAGTACTTC.

This clone occurred a few times. The chain uses TRBV19 and TRBJ2-6, with a weak D call TRBD1 (9 bases). CDR3 size: 18 residues. The V end was cut by 3 bases, the J end by 0 bases, with 15 bases between. Germline lookup yields CDR1 LNHDA and CDR2 SQIVND (reference sequence). Written as DNA, the CDR3 is TGTGCCAGTAGTATGGACAGGGGACTAGGCTCTGGGGCCAACGTCCTGACTTTC. The encoded protein is CASSMDRGLGSGANVLTF.

The CDR3 nucleotides are TGCGCCAGCAGCTTGGTTCCCGGACAGGGTTACGAGCAGTACTTC. Protein: CASSLVPGQGYEQYF. This sequence joins TRBV5-1 and TRBJ2-7; 8 nucleotides agree with TRBD1. CDR1 is SGHRS and CDR2 is YFSETQ in the germline V gene. CDR3 size: 15 residues. V lost 0 bases, J lost 4 bases, and 6 bases stayed unmatched.

The rearrangement joins TRBV4-2 to TRBJ2-1, with 8 bases identical to TRBD2. This CDR3 contains 16 residues. V lost 0 bases, J lost 3 bases, and 4 bases stayed unmatched. Per the germline V gene, CDR1 is LGHNA and CDR2 is YNFKEQ. The CDR3 reads CASSQEGSGSYNEQFF. The CDR3 DNA sequence: TGTGCCAGCAGCCAAGAAGGGAGCGGGAGCTACAATGAGCAGTTCTTC.

This clone has more than one count but fewer than ten. The V call is TRBV28, the J call TRBJ2-7, with D perhaps matching TRBD1 (6 bases). CDR1 MDHEN and CDR2 SYDVKM come from the germline V gene. V was pared by 10 bases and J by 4 bases, with 8 bases between. There are 10 residues in the CDR3. CDR3 DNA: TGTGCCACAGGGGAGTACGAGCAGTACTTC. This gives the protein CATGEYEQYF.

The chain links TRBV20-1 to TRBJ2-3, with 8 bases fitting TRBD2. Germline assignment: CDR1 DFQATT and CDR2 SNEGSKA (reference sequence). The CDR3 has 11 residues. V dropped 1 base and J dropped 9; count of bases not matched to a gene: 0. This chain's CDR3 is CSARGGRTQYF. CDR3 nucleotides: TGCAGTGCTAGAGGCGGGAGGACGCAGTATTTT.

The chain carries TRBV28 and TRBJ1-1; D gene unclear. Germline values: CDR1 MDHEN, CDR2 SYDVKM. This CDR3 region has 15 residues. Trimming stripped 6 bases from V and 1 base from J, with 15 bases between. The CDR3 is CASRVEGAGNTEAFF. Written as DNA, the CDR3 is TGTGCCAGCAGGGTAGAGGGAGCAGGGAACACTGAAGCTTTCTTT.

This chain uses TRBV14 with TRBJ1-5; 10 bases match TRBD1. V dropped 5 bases and J dropped 3; count of bases not matched to a gene: 4. The CDR3 totals 15 residues. Per germline, CDR1 SGHDN and CDR2 FVKESK. The CDR3 loop is CASSSGQGNNQPQHF. The CDR3 nucleotides read TGTGCCAGCAGCTCGGGACAGGGGAACAATCAGCCCCAGCATTTT.

This clone was found a few times. The rearrangement joins TRBV5-5 to TRBJ2-4; possibly TRBD2 for D (5 bases). Germline-derived CDR1 and CDR2 are SGHKS and YYEKEE (reference sequence). V shed 0 bases and J shed 0 bases, with 10 bases lying between them. The CDR3 extends over 16 amino acids. The CDR3 DNA follows: TGTGCCAGCAGCTTGGTGGCCGGGGTAGCCAAAAACATTCAGTACTTC. Translation gives CASSLVAGVAKNIQYF.

This clone was seen only a few times. The rearrangement joins TRBV7-9 to TRBJ2-2, with D possibly being TRBD1 (5 bases). The CDR3 contains 13 residues. The V end lost 2 bases, the J end lost 6 bases, and 7 bases lay between the germline ends. Looked up from germline, CDR1 is SEHNR and CDR2 is FQNEAQ (reference sequence). The CDR3 nucleotides read TGTGCCAGCAGCTTAATGACAGCCGGGGAGCTGTTTTTT. The encoded protein is CASSLMTAGELFF.

There are a few counts of this clone. This chain connects TRBV19 to TRBJ2-1; the D gene is possibly TRBD2 (6 bases). The V end was cut by 5 bases, the J end by 0 bases, with 14 bases between. This CDR3 contains 16 residues. Germline V lookup: CDR1 LNHDA, CDR2 SQIVND (reference sequence). The CDR3 coding sequence is TGTGCCAGTAGTCAGAGGGAGGTCAGCTCCTACAATGAGCAGTTCTTC. Protein sequence: CASSQREVSSYNEQFF. Drawing the rest from reference TRBV19 and TRBJ2-1, the complete variable domain is DGGITQSPKYLFRKEGQNVTLSCEQNLNHDAMYWYRQDPGQGLRLIYYSQIVNDFQKGDIAEGYSVSREKKESFPLTVTSAQKNPTAFYLCASSQREVSSYNEQFFGPGTRLTVL.

V is TRBV28 and J is TRBJ1-2; D perhaps matches TRBD1 (5 bases). CDR3 length equals 14 residues. V lost 5 bases and J 3 bases, leaving 13 bases between the germline ends. The V gene's germline CDR1 is MDHEN and CDR2 SYDVKM. The DNA of the CDR3 is TGTGCCAGCAGTATCATCGCGGGGGACTATGGCTACACCTTC. Translated, it gives CASSIIAGDYGYTF.

This sequence joins TRBV7-9 and TRBJ2-7; D uncertain. V was clipped by 5 bases and J by 2 bases, with 19 bases between them. Germline CDR1 and CDR2: SEHNR and FQNEAQ (reference sequence). The CDR3 has 16 amino acids. The DNA for the CDR3 is TGTGCCAGCAGCGCCGAGGCTGTTGCTTTGCCCTACGAGCAGTACTTC. Translating gives CASSAEAVALPYEQYF.

A few counts support this clone. V and J are TRBV27 and TRBJ2-4; a weak D match, TRBD2 (6 bases). The CDR3 runs to 15 residues. In germline, CDR1 is MNHEY, CDR2 SMNVEV (reference sequence). V was clipped by 3 bases and J by 0 bases, with 9 bases between them. In nucleotides, the CDR3 is TGTGCCAGCAGTTTCGCGGGACTAGCCAAAAACATTCAGTACTTC. Protein product: CASSFAGLAKNIQYF.

The chain uses TRBV4-1 and TRBJ2-1, with 11 bases that match TRBD2. Germline loops: CDR1 MGHRA, CDR2 YSYEKL. This CDR3 contains 15 residues. V shed 4 bases and J 9 bases; nucleotides not matched to a gene: 8. The CDR3 reads CASSPPTSGTGEQFF. CDR3 nucleotides: TGCGCCAGCAGCCCCCCGACTAGCGGGACCGGTGAGCAGTTCTTC.

Concerning this clone: At the DNA level, this CDR3 is encoded by other sequences in the same sample as well. J is TRBJ2-7 and V is TRBV7-2; D gene ambiguous. The CDR3 runs to 12 residues. Per germline, CDR1 SGHTA and CDR2 FQGNSA. V lost 5 bases, J lost 0 bases, and 5 bases lay in between. The chain's CDR3 is CASSLSSYEQYF. CDR3 sequence (DNA): TGTGCCAGCAGCCTTAGCTCCTACGAGCAGTACTTC.

Only a few counts were recorded for this clone. The CDR3 region has the DNA TGCGCCAGCAGCTTGATGAGTAGCGGGCAAGAGACCCAGTACTTC. It specifies CASSLMSSGQETQYF. This chain uses TRBV5-1 with TRBJ2-5, with TRBD2 identical over 7 bases. CDR1 and CDR2 from the germline V gene are SGHRS and YFSETQ. Losses at the gene ends were 1 base for V and 2 bases for J; bases not matched to a gene: 5. The CDR3 extends over 15 amino acids.

This clone has just a few counts. This sequence joins TRBV7-2 and TRBJ2-7; D is undetermined. Germline assignment: CDR1 SGHTA and CDR2 FQGNSA. CDR3 length: 11 amino acids. The V and J ends lost 3 bases and 3 bases respectively, with 3 bases between them. Here the CDR3 DNA reads TGTGCCAGCAGCTTCCACTACGAGCAGTACTTC. This codes for CASSFHYEQYF.

The gene calls are TRBV9 and TRBJ2-1, with 7 bases that match TRBD2. This CDR3 spans 16 amino acids. After removal of 0 bases from V and 5 bases from J, the junction contained 8 bases not matched to a gene. CDR1 is SGDLS, CDR2 YYNGEE, per germline. The CDR3 nucleotides read TGTGCCAGCAGCGTAGACGCTAGCGGACTAGACAATGAGCAGTTCTTC. Residues: CASSVDASGLDNEQFF.